What follows are 4 T cell receptor beta chains derived from one specimen sequenced in a study of T cells in localized non-small cell lung cancer. The method was immunoSEQ multiplex PCR; TCRdb's version includes in-frame clones alone and lacks a portion of them. The sample lists around 40,000 clones, roughly 83% occurring once. The sequencing used PBMCs, collected before any cancer treatment. These receptors all stem from a man aged 35-75 years with stage II lung adenocarcinoma.

This clone was counted between two and nine times. This rearrangement joins TRBV13 to TRBJ2-2, with TRBD2 matching 11 bases. Germline-derived CDR1 and CDR2 are PRHDT and FYEKMQ (reference sequence). J lost 3 bases, V lost 5 bases, and 20 bases had no gene match. This CDR3 is built from 21 residues. The CDR3 sequence is CASSTKSHGASGRSYTGELFF. In DNA form, the CDR3 reads TGTGCCAGCAGCACCAAATCCCACGGGGCTAGCGGGAGGAGTTACACCGGGGAGCTGTTTTTT.

V usage is TRBV30 and J usage is TRBJ1-5, with D possibly TRBD1 on 5 matching bases. Germline assignment: CDR1 GTSNPN and CDR2 SVGIG (reference sequence). Deletions cut 1 base from V and 2 bases from J, with 15 bases between. The CDR3 is 16 amino acids. In DNA, the CDR3 is TGTGCCTGGAGTGACGAGGGGTTGATGGGCAATCAGCCCCAGCATTTT. Protein product: CAWSDEGLMGNQPQHF.

The chain recombines TRBV19 with TRBJ1-1; no clear D gene. Germline V gene sequence: CDR1 LNHDA, CDR2 SQIVND (reference sequence). The V gene lost 1 base and the J gene lost 3 bases, with 12 bases spanning the gap. The CDR3 is made up of 15 amino acids. The CDR3 sequence: CASSIAASGHTEAFF. The CDR3 nucleotides are TGTGCCAGTAGTATAGCGGCCAGTGGGCACACTGAAGCTTTCTTT.

This clone has just a few counts. The rearrangement uses TRBV10-3 and TRBJ2-2; 9 nucleotides match TRBD1. Germline CDR1 and CDR2: ENHRY and SYGVKD. This CDR3 has 14 residues. V shed 4 bases, J shed 5 bases, and the junction held 2 bases outside the gene matches. CDR3 sequence reads: CAISGGQGTGELFF. DNA for the CDR3: TGTGCCATCAGTGGCGGACAGGGGACCGGGGAGCTGTTTTTT.